This T cell receptor beta chain emerged from a study of blood T cell repertoires in COVID-19. About the study: The cDNA or gDNA used as material had been derived from T cells, B-cell-depleted T cells, or PBMCs.

Study processing details: Scientists estimated how many nucleated cells there were by amplifying reference gene primers. Libraries were prepared by immunoSEQ multiplex PCR; TCRdb keeps only in-frame clonotypes and omits some of them. That table supplies the V and J calls and clone size; D and trimming were determined from the DNA. The sample comprises 80,000 or so clones, about 86% of which are singletons, and 15% to 20% rests with the top ten. Germline V gene sequence: CDR1 SGHRS, CDR2 YFSETQ. Trimming cost V 4 bases and J 1 base, with 14 bases left between them. CDR3 length equals 16 residues. This sequence joins TRBV5-1 and TRBJ1-4; perhaps TRBD1 as D (5 bases). Sequencing was carried out using peripheral blood. The sequence came from a human donor in a cohort sampled during active COVID-19. In nucleotides, the CDR3 is TGCGCCAGCAGCCCGGGCCCCGGGGGAACTAATGAAAAACTGTTTTTT. Translated: CASSPGPGGTNEKLFF.